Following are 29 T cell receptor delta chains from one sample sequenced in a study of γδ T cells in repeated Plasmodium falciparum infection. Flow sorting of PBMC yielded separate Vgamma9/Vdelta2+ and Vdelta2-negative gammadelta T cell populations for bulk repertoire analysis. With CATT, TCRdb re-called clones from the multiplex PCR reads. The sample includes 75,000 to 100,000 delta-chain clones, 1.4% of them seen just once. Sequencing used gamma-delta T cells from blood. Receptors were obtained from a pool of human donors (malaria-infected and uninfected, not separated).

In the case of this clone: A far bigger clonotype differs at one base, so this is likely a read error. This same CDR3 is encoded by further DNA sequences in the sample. In nucleotides, the CDR3 is TGTGCTCTTGGGGAAGTTTCCGTACTGGGGAAAACTGATAAACTCATCTTT. It codes for CALGEVSVLGKTDKLIF. This chain links TRDV1 with TRDJ1; 7 nucleotides line up with TRDD3. V lost 2 bases, J lost 5 bases, and 14 bases stayed unmatched. Germline CDR1 and CDR2: TSWWSYY and QGS. The CDR3 spans 17 residues.

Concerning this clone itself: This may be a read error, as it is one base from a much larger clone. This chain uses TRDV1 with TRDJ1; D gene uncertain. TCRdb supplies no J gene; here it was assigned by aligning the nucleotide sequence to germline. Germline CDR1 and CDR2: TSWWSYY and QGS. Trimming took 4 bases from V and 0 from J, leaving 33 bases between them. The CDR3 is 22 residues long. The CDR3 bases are TGTGCTCTTGGGGCTCTAGTTGGTTGCTCCTCCACTTCGCCGCTTCACACCGATAAACTCATCTTT. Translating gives CALGALVGCSSTSPLHTDKLIF.

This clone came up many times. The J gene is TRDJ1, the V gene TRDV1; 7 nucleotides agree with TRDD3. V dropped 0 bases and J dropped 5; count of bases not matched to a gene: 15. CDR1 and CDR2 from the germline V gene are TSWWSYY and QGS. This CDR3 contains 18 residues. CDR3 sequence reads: CALGELFPIIGYGDKLIF. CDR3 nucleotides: TGTGCTCTTGGGGAACTGTTCCCTATAATCGGATACGGGGATAAACTCATCTTT.

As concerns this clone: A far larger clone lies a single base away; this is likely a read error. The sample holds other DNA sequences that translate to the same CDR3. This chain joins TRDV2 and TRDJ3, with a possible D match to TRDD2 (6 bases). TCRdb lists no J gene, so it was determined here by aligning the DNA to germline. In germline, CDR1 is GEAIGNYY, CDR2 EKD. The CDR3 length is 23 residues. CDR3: CACDTHCLPGRSDNSWDTRQMFF. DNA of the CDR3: TGTGCCTGTGACACCCATTGCCTTCCGGGCCGCTCGGATAACTCCTGGGACACCCGGCAGATGTTTTTC.

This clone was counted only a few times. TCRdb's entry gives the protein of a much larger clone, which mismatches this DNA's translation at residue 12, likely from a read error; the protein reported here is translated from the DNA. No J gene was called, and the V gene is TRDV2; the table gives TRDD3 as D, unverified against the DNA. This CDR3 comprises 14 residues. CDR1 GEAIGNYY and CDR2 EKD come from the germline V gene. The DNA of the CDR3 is TGTGCCTGTGACCCTTCTGGGGGGACCGATAAACCCATCTTT. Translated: CACDPSGGTDKPIF.

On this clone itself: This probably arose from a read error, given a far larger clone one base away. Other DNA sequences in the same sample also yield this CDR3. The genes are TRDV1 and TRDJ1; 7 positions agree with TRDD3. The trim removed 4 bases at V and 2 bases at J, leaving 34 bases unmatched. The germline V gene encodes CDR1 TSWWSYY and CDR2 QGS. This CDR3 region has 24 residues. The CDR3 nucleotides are TGTGCTCTTGGGGCCAGGTCCACGCCTTCGCTCCTGGAATGGGGGAAGGTAGGGACCGATAAACTCATCTTT. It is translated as CALGARSTPSLLEWGKVGTDKLIF.

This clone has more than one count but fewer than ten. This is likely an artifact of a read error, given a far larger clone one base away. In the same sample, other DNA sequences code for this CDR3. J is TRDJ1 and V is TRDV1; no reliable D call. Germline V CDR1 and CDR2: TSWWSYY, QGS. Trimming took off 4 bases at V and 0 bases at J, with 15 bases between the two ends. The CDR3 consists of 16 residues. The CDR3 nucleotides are TGTGCTCTTGGGGGTCGCTCCGCTTTCCACACCGATAAACTCATCTTT. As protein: CALGGRSAFHTDKLIF.

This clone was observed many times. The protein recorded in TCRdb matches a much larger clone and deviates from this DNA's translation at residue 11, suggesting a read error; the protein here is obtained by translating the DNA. The CDR3 bases are TGTGCTCTTGGGGCTCGGTTGGGACCTACGAGCCTCCTATACTGGGGGTATGACACCGATAAACTCATCTTT. Translated: CALGARLGPTSLLYWGYDTDKLIF. The rearrangement links TRDV1 to TRDJ1, with 8 bases fitting TRDD3. The J gene was not available in TCRdb and was assigned here by matching the DNA to germline segments. The V gene end was trimmed by 4 bases and the J gene end by 0 bases; junction bases not matched to a gene: 31. The CDR3 has 24 amino acids. Germline V gene data show CDR1 as TSWWSYY and CDR2 as QGS.

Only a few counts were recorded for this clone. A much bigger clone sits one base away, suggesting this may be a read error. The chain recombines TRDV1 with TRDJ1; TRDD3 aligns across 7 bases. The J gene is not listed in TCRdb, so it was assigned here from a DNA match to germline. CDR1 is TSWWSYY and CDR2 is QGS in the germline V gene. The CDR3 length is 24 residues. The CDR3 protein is CALGEDQSRCLGALAFPNTDKLIF. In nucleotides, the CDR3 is TGTGCCCTTGGGGAAGATCAGTCCCGCTGCCTGGGGGCACTTGCTTTTCCCAACACCGATAAACTCATCTTT.

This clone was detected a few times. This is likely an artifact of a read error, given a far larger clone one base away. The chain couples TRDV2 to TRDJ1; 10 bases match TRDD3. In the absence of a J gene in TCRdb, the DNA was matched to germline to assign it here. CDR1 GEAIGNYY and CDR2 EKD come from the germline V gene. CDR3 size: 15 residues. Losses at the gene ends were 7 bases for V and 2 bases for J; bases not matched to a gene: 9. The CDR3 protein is CACEGTGGSTDKLIF. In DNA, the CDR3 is TGTGCCTGCGAGGGTACTGGGGGATCTACCGATAAACTCATCTTT.

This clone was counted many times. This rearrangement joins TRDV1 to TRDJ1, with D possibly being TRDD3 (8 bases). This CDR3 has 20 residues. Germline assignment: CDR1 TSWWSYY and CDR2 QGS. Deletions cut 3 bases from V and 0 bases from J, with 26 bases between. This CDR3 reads CALGDSNPSWGTLYTDKLIF. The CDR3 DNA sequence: TGTGCTCTTGGGGACTCCAATCCTTCCTGGGGGACTCTGTACACCGATAAACTCATCTTT.

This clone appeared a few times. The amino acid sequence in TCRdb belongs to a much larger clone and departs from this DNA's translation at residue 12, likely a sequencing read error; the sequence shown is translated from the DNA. CDR3: CACDTLRVLGDASGDKLIF. In DNA, the CDR3 is TGTGCCTGTGACACACTCCGAGTACTGGGGGATGCTTCTGGCGATAAACTCATCTTT. This chain links TRDV2 with TRDJ1, with 10 positions matching TRDD3. With V trimmed by 1 base and J by 4 bases, 17 bases remained unmatched. CDR1 and CDR2 from the germline V gene are GEAIGNYY and EKD. This CDR3 is 19 amino acids long.

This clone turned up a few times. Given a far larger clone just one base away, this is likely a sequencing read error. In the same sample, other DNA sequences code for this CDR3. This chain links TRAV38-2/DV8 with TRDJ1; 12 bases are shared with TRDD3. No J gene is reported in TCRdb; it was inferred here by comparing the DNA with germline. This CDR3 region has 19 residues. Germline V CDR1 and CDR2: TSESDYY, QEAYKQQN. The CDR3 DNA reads TGTGCCTATAGCGGGGTCGGCTACTGGGGGATACACGCAAGGGATAAACTCATCTTT. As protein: CAYSGVGYWGIHARDKLIF.

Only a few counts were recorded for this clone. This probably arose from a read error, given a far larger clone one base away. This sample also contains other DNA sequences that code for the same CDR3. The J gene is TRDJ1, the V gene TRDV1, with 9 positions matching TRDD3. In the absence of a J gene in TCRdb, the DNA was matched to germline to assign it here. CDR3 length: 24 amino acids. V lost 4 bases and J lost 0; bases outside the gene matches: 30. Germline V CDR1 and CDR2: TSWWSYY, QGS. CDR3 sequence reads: CALGGPAHVGVNWGYAGYTDKLIF. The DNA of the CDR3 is TGTGCTCTTGGGGGCCCGGCCCACGTCGGGGTAAACTGGGGATACGCGGGGTACACCGATAAACTCATCTTT.

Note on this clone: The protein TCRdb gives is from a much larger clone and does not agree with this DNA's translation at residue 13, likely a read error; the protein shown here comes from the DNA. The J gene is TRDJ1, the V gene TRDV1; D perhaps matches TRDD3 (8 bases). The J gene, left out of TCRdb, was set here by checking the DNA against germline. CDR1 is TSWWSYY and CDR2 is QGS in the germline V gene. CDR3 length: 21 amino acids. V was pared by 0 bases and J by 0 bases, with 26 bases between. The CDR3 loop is CALGELFPTLLGAKYTDKLIF. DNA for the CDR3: TGTGCTCTTGGGGAACTGTTTCCTACGTTACTGGGGGCCAAATACACCGATAAACTCATCTTT.

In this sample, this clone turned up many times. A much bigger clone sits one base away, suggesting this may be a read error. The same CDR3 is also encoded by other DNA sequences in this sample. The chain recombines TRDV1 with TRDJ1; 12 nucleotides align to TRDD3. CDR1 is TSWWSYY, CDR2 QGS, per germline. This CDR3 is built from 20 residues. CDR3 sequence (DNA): TGTGCTCTTGGGGAACTCCCCTGGGGGATACGCGGCGTCCCGGCGGATAAGCTCATCTTT. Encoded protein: CALGELPWGIRGVPADKLIF.

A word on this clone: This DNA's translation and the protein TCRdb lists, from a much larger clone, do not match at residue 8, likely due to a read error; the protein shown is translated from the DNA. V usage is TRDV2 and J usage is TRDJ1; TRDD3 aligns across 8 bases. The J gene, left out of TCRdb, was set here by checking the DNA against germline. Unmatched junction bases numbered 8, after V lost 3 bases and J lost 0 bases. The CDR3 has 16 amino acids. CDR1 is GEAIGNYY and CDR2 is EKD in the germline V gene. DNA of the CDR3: TGTGCCTGTGACCCACTGGGGGCCACGTACACCGATAAACTCATCTTT. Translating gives CACDPLGATYTDKLIF.

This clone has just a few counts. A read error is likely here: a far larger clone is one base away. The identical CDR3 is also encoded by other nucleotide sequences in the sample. The CDR3 is CALGTSKGTDHELIF. The DNA for the CDR3 is TGTGCTCTTGGTACAAGTAAAGGTACTGACCATGAACTCATCTTT. The J gene is TRDJ1, the V gene TRDV1; no firm D call. TCRdb does not report a J gene; here it was assigned by matching the DNA to germline references. Trimming removed 6 bases at V and 9 bases at J, with 23 bases between. Germline V gene sequence: CDR1 TSWWSYY, CDR2 QGS. There are 15 residues in the CDR3.

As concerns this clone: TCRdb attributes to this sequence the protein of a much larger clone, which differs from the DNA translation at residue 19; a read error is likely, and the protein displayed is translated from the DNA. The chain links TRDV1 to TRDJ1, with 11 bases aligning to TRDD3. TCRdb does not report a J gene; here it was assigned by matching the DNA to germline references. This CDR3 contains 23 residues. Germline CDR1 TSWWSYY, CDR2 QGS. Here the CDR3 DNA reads TGTGCTCTTGGGGAACGGGCCTTCCGAATACTGGGGGATATGGAGGGGTACACCGGTAAACTCATCTTT. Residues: CALGERAFRILGDMEGYTGKLIF.

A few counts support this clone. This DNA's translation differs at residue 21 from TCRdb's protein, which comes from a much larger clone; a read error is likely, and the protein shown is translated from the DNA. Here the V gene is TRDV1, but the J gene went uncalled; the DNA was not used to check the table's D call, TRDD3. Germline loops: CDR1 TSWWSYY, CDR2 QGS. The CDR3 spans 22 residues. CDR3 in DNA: TGTGCTCTTGGGGATGGAATCCTTCTGCCGCAGTACTGGGGGACACTACCCGATAAACTCACCTTT. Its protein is CALGDGILLPQYWGTLPDKLTF.

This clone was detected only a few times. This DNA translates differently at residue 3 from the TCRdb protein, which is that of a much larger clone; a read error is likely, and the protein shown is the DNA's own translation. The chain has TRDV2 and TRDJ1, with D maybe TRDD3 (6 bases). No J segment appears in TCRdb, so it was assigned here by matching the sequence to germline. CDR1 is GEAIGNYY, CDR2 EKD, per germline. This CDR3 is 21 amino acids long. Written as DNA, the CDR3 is TGTGCCCGTGACCCTCTACACGTGTCTGGGGTAAAAGTGCCGTACACCGATAAACTCATCTTT. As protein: CARDPLHVSGVKVPYTDKLIF.

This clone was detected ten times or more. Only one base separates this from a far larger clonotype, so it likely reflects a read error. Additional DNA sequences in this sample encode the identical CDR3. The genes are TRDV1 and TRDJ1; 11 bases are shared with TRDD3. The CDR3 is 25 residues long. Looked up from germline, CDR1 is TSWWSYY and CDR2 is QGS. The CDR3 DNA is TGTGCCCTTGGAATAGGGTGGCGACCTCCCATCTGGGGGATACCCGAAGAATCGTACACCGATAAACTCATCTTT. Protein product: CALGIGWRPPIWGIPEESYTDKLIF.

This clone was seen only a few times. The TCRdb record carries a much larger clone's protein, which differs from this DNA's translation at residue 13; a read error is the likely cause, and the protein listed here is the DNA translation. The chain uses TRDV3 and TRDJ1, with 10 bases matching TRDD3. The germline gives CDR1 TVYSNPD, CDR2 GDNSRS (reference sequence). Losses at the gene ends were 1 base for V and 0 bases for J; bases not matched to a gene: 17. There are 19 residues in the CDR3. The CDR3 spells CAFKGPLWGILAHTDKLIF. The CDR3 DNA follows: TGTGCCTTTAAAGGTCCTCTTTGGGGGATACTGGCGCACACCGATAAACTCATCTTT.

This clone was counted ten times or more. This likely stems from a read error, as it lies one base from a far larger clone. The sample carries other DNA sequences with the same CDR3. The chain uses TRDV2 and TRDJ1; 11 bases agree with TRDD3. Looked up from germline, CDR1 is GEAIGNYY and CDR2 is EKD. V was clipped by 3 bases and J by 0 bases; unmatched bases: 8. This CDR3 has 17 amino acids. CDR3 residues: CACDSLLGDTDTDKLIF. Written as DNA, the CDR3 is TGTGCCTGTGACTCCTTGCTGGGGGATACCGACACCGATAAACTCATCTTT.

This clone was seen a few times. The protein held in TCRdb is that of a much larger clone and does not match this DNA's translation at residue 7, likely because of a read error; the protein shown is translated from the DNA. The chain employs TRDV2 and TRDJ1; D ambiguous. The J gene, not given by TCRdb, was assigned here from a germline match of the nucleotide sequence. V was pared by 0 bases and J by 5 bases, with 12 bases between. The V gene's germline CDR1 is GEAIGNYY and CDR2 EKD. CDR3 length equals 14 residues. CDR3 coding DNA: TGTGCCTGTGACACCGGAGAGCCAGGAGATAAACTCATCTTT. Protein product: CACDTGEPGDKLIF.

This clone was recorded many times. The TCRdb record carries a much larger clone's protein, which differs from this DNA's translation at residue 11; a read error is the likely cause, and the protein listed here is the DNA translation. CDR3 coding DNA: TGTGCTCTTAGGAAATGGGGGATTTATGGCGCCGATAAACTCATCTTT. As protein: CALRKWGIYGADKLIF. The chain combines TRDV1 with TRDJ1; 8 bases fit TRDD3. The CDR3 is 16 amino acids. With 8 bases clipped from V and 3 bases from J, the junction kept 14 bases outside the gene matches. The V gene's germline CDR1 is TSWWSYY and CDR2 QGS.

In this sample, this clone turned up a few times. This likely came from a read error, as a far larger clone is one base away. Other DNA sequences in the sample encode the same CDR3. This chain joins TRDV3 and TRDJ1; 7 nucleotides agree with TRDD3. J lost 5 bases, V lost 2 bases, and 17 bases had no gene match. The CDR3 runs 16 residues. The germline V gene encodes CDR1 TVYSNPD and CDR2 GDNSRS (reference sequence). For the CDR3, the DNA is TGTGCCTTTTCAACTACGGTTGCTGGGGGGTCAGATAAACTCATCTTT. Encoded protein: CAFSTTVAGGSDKLIF.

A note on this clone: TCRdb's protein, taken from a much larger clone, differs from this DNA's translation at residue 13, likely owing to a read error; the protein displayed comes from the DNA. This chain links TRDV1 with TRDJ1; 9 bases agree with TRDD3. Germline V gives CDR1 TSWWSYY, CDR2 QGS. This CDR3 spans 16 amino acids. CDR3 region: CALGELTGDTTDELIF. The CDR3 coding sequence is TGTGCTCTTGGGGAACTTACCGGGGATACGACCGATGAACTCATATTT.

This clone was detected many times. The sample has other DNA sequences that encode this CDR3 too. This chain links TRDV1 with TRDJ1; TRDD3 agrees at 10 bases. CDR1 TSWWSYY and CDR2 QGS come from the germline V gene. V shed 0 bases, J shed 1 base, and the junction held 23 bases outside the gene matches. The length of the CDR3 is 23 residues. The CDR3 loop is CALGELAHQIGDGGYQPTDKLIF. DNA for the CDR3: TGTGCTCTTGGGGAACTAGCCCATCAAATTGGAGATGGGGGATACCAACCCACCGATAAACTCATCTTT.